The 17 T cell receptor beta chains below were found in one sample sequenced in a study of T cells after yellow fever vaccination. TCRdb re-analysed the 5' RACE reads in MiXCR, keeping a single row per CDR3 protein. The data contain roughly 300,000 distinct CDR3 sequences, around 6.8% of them singletons. The source was PBMCs, collected about 49 days after the first yellow fever vaccination. The receptors were sampled from a man aged 18 to 35 who received the YFV17D yellow fever vaccine.

CDR3 DNA sequence: TGTGCCACTACCGGGGACGCGAACACTGAAGCTTTCTTT. Protein: CATTGDANTEAFF. This chain uses TRBV2 with TRBJ1-1, with TRBD1 as a possible D gene (5 bases). The germline V gene encodes CDR1 SNHLY and CDR2 FYNNEI. The germline V and J ends were trimmed by 10 bases and 1 base, with 13 bases remaining between them. The CDR3 is made up of 13 amino acids.

CDR3 DNA sequence: TGTGCCAGCAGCCACCGGACAGGGGGTACCTCTGGGGCCAACGTCCTGACTTTC. Residues: CASSHRTGGTSGANVLTF. The chain links TRBV6-2 or TRBV6-3 to TRBJ2-6, with 10 bases that match TRBD1. V lost 6 bases to trimming and J lost 0 bases; unmatched junction nucleotides: 8. The CDR3 totals 18 residues. Germline V CDR1 and CDR2: MNHEY, SVGEGT.

Many counts were recorded for this clonotype. The chain links TRBV20-1 to TRBJ2-5; no clear D. The CDR3 loop spans 11 amino acids. V lost 3 bases to trimming and J lost 6 bases, with 8 bases between them. Germline CDR1 reads DFQATT; CDR2 reads SNEGSKA (reference sequence). The CDR3 sequence is CSASTLQTQYF. CDR3 nucleotides: TGCAGTGCTAGTACCCTTCAGACCCAGTACTTC.

This clonotype was detected a few times. The genes are TRBV29-1 and TRBJ2-6; 8 positions agree with TRBD1. The CDR3 sequence is 17 residues long. Per the germline V gene, CDR1 is SQVTM and CDR2 is ANQGSEA. The V segment lost 1 base and the J segment 3 bases; nucleotides outside the gene matches: 8. DNA of the CDR3: TGCAGCGTTGAAGCTGGGACAGGAGTAAATGGGGCCAACGTCCTGACTTTC. Its protein is CSVEAGTGVNGANVLTF.

The rearrangement uses TRBV5-1 and TRBJ1-1, with D possibly TRBD1 on 6 matching bases. The CDR3 is 13 residues long. V was pared by 3 bases and J by 5 bases, with 11 bases between. In germline, CDR1 is SGHRS, CDR2 YFSETQ. The CDR3 nucleotides read TGCGCCAGCAGCTCGGAGACAGGTACTGAAGCTTTCTTT. Translated, it gives CASSSETGTEAFF.

This clonotype appeared a few times. The chain joins TRBV18 to TRBJ1-1, with D unclear. The ends were cut back, 2 bases at V and 2 bases at J, with 3 bases in the middle. This CDR3 has 12 amino acids. The germline V gene has CDR1 KGHSH and CDR2 LQKENI. The CDR3 here is CASSPSNTEAFF. For the CDR3, the DNA is TGTGCCAGCTCACCAAGTAACACTGAAGCTTTCTTT.

This clonotype showed up just a few times. The chain employs TRBV5-1 and TRBJ2-5, with D perhaps TRBD2 (6 bases). V was pared by 0 bases and J by 3 bases, with 12 bases between. CDR1 and CDR2 (germline): SGHRS, YFSETQ. The CDR3 contains 15 residues. In DNA form, the CDR3 reads TGCGCCAGCAGCTTGGGGACTACCACTAAAGAGACCCAGTACTTC. Translating gives CASSLGTTTKETQYF.

For this clonotype: A read error is possible here, since a much larger clone lies one base away. This chain links TRBV6-1 with TRBJ2-1; tentatively, D is TRBD2 (6 bases). The V gene's germline CDR1 is MNHNS and CDR2 SASEGT. Trimming removed 6 bases from V and 4 bases from J, with 13 bases in between. The CDR3 totals 14 residues. CDR3 sequence: CASSQNRGYNEQFF. The CDR3 DNA reads TGTGCCAGCAGCCAGAACCGGGGGTACAATGAGCAGTTCTTC.

This clonotype was detected a few times. The chain is built from TRBV7-2 and TRBJ2-3, with no clear D. Germline assignment: CDR1 SGHTA and CDR2 FQGNSA. With 3 bases removed from V and 0 bases from J, the gap between germline ends came to 16 bases. This CDR3 has 17 residues. CDR3 nucleotides: TGTGCCAGCAGCTTCCTCGGACGAACCGCTAGCACAGATACGCAGTATTTT. Its translation is CASSFLGRTASTDTQYF.

CDR3 in amino acids: CASISHAEGWLNEQFF. In nucleotides, the CDR3 is TGTGCCAGCATCTCGCACGCGGAGGGTTGGCTCAATGAGCAGTTCTTC. This chain joins TRBV27 and TRBJ2-1, with D possibly matching TRBD2 (6 bases). V was pared by 7 bases and J by 6 bases, with 22 bases between. Germline loops: CDR1 MNHEY, CDR2 SMNVEV (reference sequence). This CDR3 spans 16 amino acids.

The chain links TRBV4-3 to TRBJ2-1, with 7 bases aligning to TRBD2. This CDR3 spans 17 amino acids. Germline V gives CDR1 LGHNA, CDR2 YSLEER. Germline trimming cut 0 bases from V and 3 bases from J; bases unmatched to any gene: 8. For the CDR3, the DNA is TGCGCCAGCAGCCAAGATAAAGCTAGCGGAAACTACAATGAGCAGTTCTTC. Protein product: CASSQDKASGNYNEQFF.

This clonotype came up a few times. The chain employs TRBV7-3 and TRBJ2-2; D is uncertain. CDR1 is SGHTA and CDR2 is FQGTGA in the germline V gene. V was clipped by 5 bases and J by 0 bases, with 13 bases between them. CDR3 length equals 16 residues. The CDR3 region is CASSPQASSNTGELFF. The CDR3 coding sequence is TGTGCCAGCAGCCCCCAGGCTAGTTCGAACACCGGGGAGCTGTTTTTT. Drawing the rest from reference TRBV7-3 and TRBJ2-2, the complete variable domain is GAGVSQTPSNKVTEKGKYVELRCDPISGHTALYWYRQSLGQGPEFLIYFQGTGAADDSGLPNDRFFAVRPEGSVSTLKIQRTERGDSAVYLCASSPQASSNTGELFFGEGSRLTVL.

This clonotype was counted ten times or more. This chain uses TRBV27 with TRBJ2-5; 10 positions agree with TRBD1. Germline V gene lookup returns CDR1 MNHEY and CDR2 SMNVEV (reference sequence). The V and J ends lost 8 bases and 5 bases, in that order; junction bases with no gene match: 14. The CDR3 sequence is 16 residues long. DNA of the CDR3: TGTGCCAGCCTTCGACAGGGGGCTGTTGGCCAGGAGACCCAGTACTTC. As protein: CASLRQGAVGQETQYF.

In this sample, this clonotype turned up a few times. The V and J genes are TRBV12-3 or TRBV12-4 and TRBJ2-7; 8 positions match TRBD1. The V and J ends lost 6 bases and 6 bases, in that order; junction bases with no gene match: 4. There are 12 residues in the CDR3. The CDR3 protein is CASSTDRAEQYV. For the CDR3, the DNA is TGTGCCAGCAGCACGGACAGGGCCGAGCAGTACGTC.

This clonotype was recorded a few times. The chain is built from TRBV7-9 and TRBJ1-1; D perhaps matches TRBD1 (6 bases). Germline assignment: CDR1 SEHNR and CDR2 FQNEAQ (reference sequence). The CDR3 is 11 residues long. Trimming removed 5 bases at V and 10 bases at J, with 11 bases between. The CDR3 here is CASSAGGTAFF. The DNA for the CDR3 is TGTGCCAGCAGCGCCGGGGGCACAGCTTTCTTT.

This clonotype was seen repeatedly, ten times or more. The chain couples TRBV7-2 to TRBJ2-5; D may correspond to TRBD1 or TRBD2 (6 bases each). Trimming shortened V by 11 bases and J by 5 bases, and 15 bases separated the two germline ends. Germline V CDR1 and CDR2: SGHTA, FQGNSA. The CDR3 runs 12 residues. CDR3 residues: CASEGGWETQYF. The CDR3 region has the DNA TGTGCCTCAGAGGGGGGATGGGAGACCCAGTACTTC.

The chain joins TRBV20-1 to TRBJ1-1; D is perhaps TRBD1 (5 bases). Germline CDR1 DFQATT, CDR2 SNEGSKA (reference sequence). The CDR3 has 15 amino acids. Trimming stripped 0 bases from V and 4 bases from J, with 15 bases between. The CDR3 region has the DNA TGCAGTGCTAGAGATCCCCGGGGAAGGGGCACTGAAGCTTTCTTT. It encodes CSARDPRGRGTEAFF.